This TCR beta chain was sequenced during a study of vaccination and CD4 T cells after COVID-19. V lost 4 bases, J lost 4 bases, and 20 bases lay in between. The CDR3 contains 16 residues. The germline CDR1 and CDR2 sequences are SGHNT and YYREEE (reference sequence). This clonotype has only one observation. Its antigen remains unknown. Sequencing of the DNA from cultured CD4+ T cells was carried out with the Oncomine TCR Beta short-read assay. One entry per CDR3 protein, called by TCRdb with MiXCR from the PCR reads. The table includes roughly 12,000 distinct CDR3 sequences, about 61% detected once. Treatment noted: approximately 10-day PBMC culture with coronavirus spike peptide pools or control peptides (ViraFEST assay).

The V gene is TRBV5-4, the J gene TRBJ1-1; D might be TRBD1 (6 bases). Sequenced input: CD4+ T cells from blood, cultured in vitro. This TCR was recovered from a human donor who had recovered from COVID-19. The CDR3 loop is CASSEIQGSWSTEAFF. The CDR3 bases are TGTGCCAGCAGCGAAATACAGGGTTCTTGGAGCACTGAAGCTTTCTTT.